The 8 T cell receptor beta chains in this list originate from one sample, sequenced in a study of blood T cell repertoires in COVID-19 (dated by TCRdb to between 2020 and 2021). Libraries came from the immunoSEQ multiplex PCR assay. TCRdb limited this immuneACCESS table to in-frame rearrangements with V and J called. A share of clones is missing; checked studies link under half to unresolved V genes, and the rest is unexplained. Counted in this sample were 200,000 or so clones; around 82% of them appeared once. The top ten clones comprise less than 8% of the sample. Sequenced sample: PBMCs or T cells enriched from blood (not recorded which). Receptor source: a woman in her forties with acute COVID-19.

V and J are TRBV7-3 and TRBJ1-6, with 9 bases aligning to TRBD1. Unmatched junction bases numbered 5, after V lost 5 bases and J lost 9 bases. The CDR3 loop spans 14 amino acids. The germline V gene has CDR1 SGHTA and CDR2 FQGTGA. CDR3 nucleotides: TGTGCCAGCAGCCAGGGACAGGGCGCTTCACCCCTCCACTTT. As protein: CASSQGQGASPLHF.

The chain employs TRBV5-1 and TRBJ2-2, with D possibly matching TRBD1 (6 bases). This CDR3 comprises 15 residues. V was cut by 0 bases and J by 6 bases, with 12 bases left in between. Germline V CDR1 and CDR2: SGHRS, YFSETQ. The CDR3 coding sequence is TGCGCCAGCAGCTTGGGCCAGGGGTTGGCCGGGGAGCTGTTTTTT. As protein: CASSLGQGLAGELFF.

The chain combines TRBV6-6 with TRBJ1-6; 8 bases agree with TRBD1. The CDR3 is 13 amino acids. The germline CDR1 and CDR2 sequences are MNHNY and SVGAGI (reference sequence). V trimming: 9 bases; J trimming: 10 bases; junction bases outside the gene matches: 8. DNA for the CDR3: TGTGCCAGATCGGACAGGGCCGGATCACCCCTCCACTTT. This sequence encodes CARSDRAGSPLHF.

This clone showed up just a few times. V and J are TRBV28 and TRBJ1-2, with D unclear. With 4 bases removed from V and 2 bases from J, the gap between germline ends came to 5 bases. This CDR3 has 12 residues. The germline V gene encodes CDR1 MDHEN and CDR2 SYDVKM. The CDR3 DNA is TGTGCCAGCAGTTCACAGAACTATGGCTACACCTTC. This codes for CASSSQNYGYTF.

This clone showed up just a few times. J is TRBJ1-4 and V is TRBV28; 7 bases line up with TRBD1. CDR1 MDHEN and CDR2 SYDVKM come from the germline V gene. The CDR3 sequence is 15 residues long. V shed 5 bases, J shed 8 bases, and the junction held 11 bases outside the gene matches. This chain's CDR3 is CASSPPGTAREKLFF. As DNA, the CDR3 is TGTGCCAGCAGTCCCCCCGGGACAGCAAGGGAAAAACTGTTTTTT.

The chain couples TRBV30 to TRBJ2-5, with TRBD1 identical over 7 bases. J gave up 2 bases and V 1 base, and 1 base lay outside the gene matches. Germline V gene lookup returns CDR1 GTSNPN and CDR2 SVGIG (reference sequence). The CDR3 totals 13 residues. The CDR3 region has the DNA TGTGCCTGGAGTGGCAGGGGGCAAGAGACCCAGTACTTC. Encoded protein: CAWSGRGQETQYF.

This clone showed up just once. The chain has TRBV3-1 (or the pseudogene TRBV3-2) and TRBJ1-5, with D unresolved. This CDR3 comprises 14 residues. V dropped 4 bases and J dropped 0 bases, with 7 bases sitting between them. The germline CDR1 and CDR2 sequences are LGHDT and YNNKEL (reference sequence). CDR3 loop: CASSLGVSNQPQHF. Written as DNA, the CDR3 is TGTGCCAGCAGCCTCGGAGTTAGCAATCAGCCCCAGCATTTT.

The rearrangement joins TRBV7-2 to TRBJ1-3; no definite D call. This CDR3 is built from 16 residues. With 4 bases removed from V and 4 bases from J, the gap between germline ends came to 17 bases. The germline CDR1 and CDR2 sequences are SGHTA and FQGNSA. CDR3 DNA: TGTGCCAGCAGCTCCCTCCCCCGAGGGATAGGAAACACCATATATTTT. Encoded protein: CASSSLPRGIGNTIYF.